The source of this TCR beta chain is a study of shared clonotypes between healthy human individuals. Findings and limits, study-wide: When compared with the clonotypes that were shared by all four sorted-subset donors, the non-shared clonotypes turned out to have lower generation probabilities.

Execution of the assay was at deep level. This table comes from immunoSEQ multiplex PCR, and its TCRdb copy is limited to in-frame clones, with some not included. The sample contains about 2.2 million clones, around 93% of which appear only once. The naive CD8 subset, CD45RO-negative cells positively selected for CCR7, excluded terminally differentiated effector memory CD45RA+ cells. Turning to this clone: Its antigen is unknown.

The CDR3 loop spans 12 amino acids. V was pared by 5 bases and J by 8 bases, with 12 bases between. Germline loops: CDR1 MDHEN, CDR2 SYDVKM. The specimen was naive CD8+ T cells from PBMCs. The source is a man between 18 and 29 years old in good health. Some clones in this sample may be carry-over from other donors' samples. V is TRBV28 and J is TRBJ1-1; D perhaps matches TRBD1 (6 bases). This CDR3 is CASSLVTGEAFF. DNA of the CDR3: TGTGCCAGCAGTCTCGTGACAGGAGAAGCTTTCTTT. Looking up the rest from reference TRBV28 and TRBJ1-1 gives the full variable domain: DVKVTQSSRYLVKRTGEKVFLECVQDMDHENMFWYRQDPGLGLRLIYFSYDVKMKEKGDIPEGYSVSREKKERFSLILESASTNQTSMYLCASSLVTGEAFFGQGTRLTVV.